A single sample gave rise to the 10 T cell receptor beta chains below, sequenced in a study of T cell repertoires in cytomegalovirus infection. No antigen has been identified for these receptors. TCRdb re-derived calls from the reads in MiXCR, one entry per CDR3 protein. The profile shows approximately 500,000 distinct CDR3 sequences, about 33% of them singletons. The material sequenced was cultured PBMCs, taken from culture after CMV antigen stimulation. These receptor sequences come from a human donor in good health (CMV status not recorded). Some clones in this sample may be carry-over from other donors' samples.

The rearrangement uses TRBV12-3 or TRBV12-4 and TRBJ2-1; D is ambiguous. V lost 5 bases and J lost 6, with 8 bases in between. The CDR3 contains 12 residues. The CDR3 loop reads CASSTAGNEQFF. The CDR3 region has the DNA TGTGCCAGCAGTACCGCCGGCAATGAGCAGTTCTTC.

The chain is built from TRBV28 and TRBJ1-5; D not resolved. CDR1 is MDHEN and CDR2 is SYDVKM in the germline V gene. Trimming left V 8 bases short and J 5 bases short, with 28 bases between. This CDR3 is built from 18 residues. CDR3 residues: CASFHPSGGRTVDQPQHF. The CDR3 DNA follows: TGTGCCAGCTTCCACCCCTCCGGTGGTAGGACTGTTGATCAGCCCCAGCATTTT.

V is TRBV4-3 and J is TRBJ2-1, with D unclear. The CDR3 is made up of 14 amino acids. Germline V gene lookup returns CDR1 LGHNA and CDR2 YSLEER. Trimming left V 5 bases short and J 4 bases short, with 12 bases between. The CDR3 coding sequence is TGCGCCAGCAGCGACGCTTTCGGTTACAATGAGCAGTTCTTC. Translating gives CASSDAFGYNEQFF.

This clonotype occurred many times. One end of the junction fails to match germline, which may point to a read error. The chain joins TRBV7-2 to TRBJ2-3, with D possibly matching TRBD2 (5 bases). This CDR3 is 13 amino acids long. Germline values: CDR1 SGHTA, CDR2 FQGNSA. The CDR3 is CASSLPGTDTQYF. The CDR3 DNA sequence: TGTGCTAGCAGCTTACCGGGGACAGATACGCAGTATTTT. Full variable domain (remainder filled in from reference TRBV7-2 and TRBJ2-3): GAGVSQSPSNKVTEKGKDVELRCDPISGHTALYWYRQSLGQGLEFLIYFQGNSAPDKSGLPSDRFSAERTGGSVSTLTIQRTQQEDSAVYLCASSLPGTDTQYFGPGTRLTVL.

This clonotype was observed once. The gene calls are TRBV10-3 and TRBJ2-5, with D tentatively TRBD2 (6 bases). CDR3 size: 16 residues. Trimming left V 3 bases short and J 1 base short, with 15 bases between. Germline V gene lookup returns CDR1 ENHRY and CDR2 SYGVKD. CDR3 DNA sequence: TGTGCCATCAGTGACGGGACTCTTAGGGGCCAAGAGACCCAGTACTTC. This encodes CAISDGTLRGQETQYF.

This clonotype was counted ten times or more. The J gene is TRBJ2-7, the V gene TRBV7-2; D gene uncertain. Germline V gene lookup returns CDR1 SGHTA and CDR2 FQGNSA. The ends were cut back, 0 bases at V and 0 bases at J, with 3 bases in the middle. The CDR3 runs 13 residues. CDR3 nucleotides: TGTGCCAGCAGCTTAGCGCGCTCCTACGAGCAGTACTTC. Residues: CASSLARSYEQYF.

This chain links TRBV20-1 with TRBJ1-2; possibly TRBD1 for D (6 bases). This CDR3 comprises 15 residues. Germline assignment: CDR1 DFQATT and CDR2 SNEGSKA (reference sequence). V was clipped by 8 bases and J by 0 bases, with 19 bases between them. The DNA for the CDR3 is TGCAGTCCCTTAGGGGGGGGGTCTACTAACTATGGCTACACCTTC. The encoded protein is CSPLGGGSTNYGYTF.

The chain employs TRBV6-2 or TRBV6-3 and TRBJ2-1; D ambiguous. Trimming pared 5 bases from V and 7 bases from J, leaving 18 bases between. CDR1 and CDR2 (germline): MNHEY, SVGEGT. The CDR3 has 15 residues. In nucleotides, the CDR3 is TGTGCCAGCAGTAACAACCTAGGCCTCAATAATGAGCAGTTCTTC. As protein: CASSNNLGLNNEQFF.

This chain uses TRBV12-3 or TRBV12-4 with TRBJ2-5, with 7 nucleotides matching TRBD2. This CDR3 has 15 amino acids. Losses at the gene ends were 6 bases for V and 4 bases for J; bases not matched to a gene: 11. In DNA, the CDR3 is TGTGCCAGCAGCCTACGACCAGGGAGGGGAGAGACCCAGTACTTC. This sequence encodes CASSLRPGRGETQYF.

This clonotype came up once. The V and J genes are TRBV12-3 or TRBV12-4 and TRBJ2-5, with 10 bases that match TRBD2. V lost 3 bases and J lost 5; bases outside the gene matches: 6. The CDR3 spans 15 residues. The CDR3 DNA reads TGTGCCAGCAGTTTCGGGACTAGCGTTTGGGAGACCCAGTACTTC. Translated: CASSFGTSVWETQYF.